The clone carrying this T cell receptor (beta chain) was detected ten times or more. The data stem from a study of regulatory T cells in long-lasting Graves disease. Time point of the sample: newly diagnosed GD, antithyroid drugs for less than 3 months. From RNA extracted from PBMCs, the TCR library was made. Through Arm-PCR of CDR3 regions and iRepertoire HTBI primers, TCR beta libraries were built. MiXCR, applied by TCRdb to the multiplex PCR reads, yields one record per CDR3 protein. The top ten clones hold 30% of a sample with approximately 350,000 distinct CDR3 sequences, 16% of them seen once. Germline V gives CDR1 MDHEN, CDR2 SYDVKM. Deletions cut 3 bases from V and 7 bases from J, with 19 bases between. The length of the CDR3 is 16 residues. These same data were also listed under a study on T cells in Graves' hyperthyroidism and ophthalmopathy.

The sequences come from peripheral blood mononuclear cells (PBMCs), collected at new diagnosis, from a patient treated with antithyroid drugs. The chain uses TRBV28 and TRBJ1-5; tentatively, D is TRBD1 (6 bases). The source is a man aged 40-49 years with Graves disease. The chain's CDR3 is CASSFRQVKSWQPQHF. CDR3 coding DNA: TGTGCCAGCAGTTTCCGACAGGTTAAGAGTTGGCAGCCCCAGCATTTT.